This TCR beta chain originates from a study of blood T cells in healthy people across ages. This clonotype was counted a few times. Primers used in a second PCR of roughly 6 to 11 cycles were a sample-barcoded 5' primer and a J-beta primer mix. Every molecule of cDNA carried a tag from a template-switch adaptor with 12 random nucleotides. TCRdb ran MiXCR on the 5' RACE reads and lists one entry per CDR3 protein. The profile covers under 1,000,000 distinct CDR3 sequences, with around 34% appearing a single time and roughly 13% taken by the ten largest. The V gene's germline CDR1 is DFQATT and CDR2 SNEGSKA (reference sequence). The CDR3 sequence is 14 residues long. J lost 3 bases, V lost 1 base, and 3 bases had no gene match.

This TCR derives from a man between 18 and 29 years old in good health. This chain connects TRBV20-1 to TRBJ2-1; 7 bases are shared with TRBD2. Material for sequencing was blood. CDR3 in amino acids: CSARAGEGYNEQFF. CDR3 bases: TGCAGTGCTAGAGCTGGGGAGGGCTACAATGAGCAGTTCTTC.